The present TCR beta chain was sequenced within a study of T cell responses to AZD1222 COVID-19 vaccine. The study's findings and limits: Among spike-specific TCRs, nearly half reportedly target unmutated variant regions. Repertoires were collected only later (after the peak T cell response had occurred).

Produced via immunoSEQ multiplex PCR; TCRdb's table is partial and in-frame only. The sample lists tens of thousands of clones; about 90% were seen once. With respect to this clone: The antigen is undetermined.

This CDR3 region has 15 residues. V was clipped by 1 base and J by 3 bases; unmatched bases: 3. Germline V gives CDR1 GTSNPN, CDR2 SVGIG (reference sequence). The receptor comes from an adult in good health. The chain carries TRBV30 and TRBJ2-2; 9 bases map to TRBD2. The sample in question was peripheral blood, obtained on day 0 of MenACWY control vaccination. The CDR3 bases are TGTGCCTGGAGTGGCGGGAGGGCCTACACCGGGGAGCTGTTTTTT. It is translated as CAWSGGRAYTGELFF.